This passage covers 3 T cell receptor beta chains from one sample sequenced in a study of cytomegalovirus exposure and HLA in healthy donors. 60 Vbeta and 13 Jbeta primers were used in PCR. TCRdb's table, derived via immunoSEQ multiplex PCR, lists solely in-frame clones and lacks some. The sample lists about 120,000 clones, 81% occurring once. The sequencing sample was made of PBMCs. Receptor source: a man aged 18 to 35 in good health and CMV-seronegative.

This clone was found a few times. The V and J genes are TRBV5-4 and TRBJ1-1; unclear D gene. The germline V and J ends were trimmed by 0 bases and 1 base, with 10 bases remaining between them. The CDR3 loop spans 15 amino acids. The germline gives CDR1 SGHNT, CDR2 YYREEE (reference sequence). The CDR3 is CASSLGLEGNTEAFF. CDR3 sequence (DNA): TGTGCCAGCAGCTTGGGTCTTGAGGGGAACACTGAAGCTTTCTTT.

The chain is built from TRBV9 and TRBJ2-1; 9 bases map to TRBD2. Germline-derived CDR1 and CDR2 are SGDLS and YYNGEE. The trim removed 0 bases at V and 2 bases at J, leaving 3 bases unmatched. This CDR3 contains 16 residues. The CDR3 spells CASSVVASGAYNEQFF. For the CDR3, the DNA is TGTGCCAGCAGCGTAGTGGCTAGCGGGGCCTACAATGAGCAGTTCTTC. Supplemented by reference TRBV9 and TRBJ2-1, the full variable domain reads DSGVTQTPKHLITATGQRVTLRCSPRSGDLSVYWYQQSLDQGLQFLIQYYNGEERAKGNILERFSAQQFPDLHSELNLSSLELGDSALYFCASSVVASGAYNEQFFGPGTRLTVL.

V and J are TRBV11-2 and TRBJ2-3; D ambiguous. Germline CDR1 reads SGHAT; CDR2 reads FQNNGV. V was shortened by 0 bases and J by 1 base, with 8 bases between the two germline ends. The CDR3 extends over 15 amino acids. DNA for the CDR3: TGTGCCAGCAGCTTAGAAATTGTAGGCACAGATACGCAGTATTTT. Protein product: CASSLEIVGTDTQYF. Together with reference TRBV11-2 and TRBJ2-3, the CDR3 gives the full variable domain: EAGVAQSPRYKIIEKRQSVAFWCNPISGHATLYWYQQILGQGPKLLIQFQNNGVVDDSQLPKDRFSAERLKGVDSTLKIQPAKLEDSAVYLCASSLEIVGTDTQYFGPGTRLTVL.